This T cell receptor (beta chain) was found in a study of regulatory T cells in long-lasting Graves disease (dated by TCRdb to the early 2020s). With respect to the entire study: Patients with newly diagnosed Graves' disease had been on antithyroid drugs for under 3 months. This study used TCR sequencing and RNA sequencing of peripheral blood to compare persistent Graves' disease patients against newly diagnosed Graves' disease patients. The study was conducted in China and was registered as a clinical trial. A total of around 35 samples were covered by TCR sequencing, comprising around 13 persistent and about 20 newly diagnosed Graves' disease patients. The paper's findings and limits, for the study overall: As a limitation, the authors acknowledged that the small sample size may reduce accuracy. Compared with newly diagnosed patients, persistent Graves' disease patients had lower TCR Shannon entropy and fewer highly expanded clones, which suggests clonal expansion. Only the TCR beta chain was sequenced and analyzed. More public clonotypes were shared among persistent patients (under 3,000) than among newly diagnosed patients (more than 900). TRBV28, TRBJ1-2 and TRBJ2-5 were preferentially used in persistent disease, while TRBV20-1 and TRBJ2-1 were favored in newly diagnosed disease. Because the primary lesion, thyroid tissue, could not be accessed, the study looked at peripheral blood alone.

From its cysteine to its phenylalanine, the CDR3 spans 14 amino acids. CDR3 DNA only is kept here, 42 bases in frame from base 1. CDR1 and CDR2, looked up from the germline V gene (reference sequence), are LGHDT and YNNKEL. At the junction V is shortened by 1 base and J by 4 bases, with 10 bases in between. The library relied on multiplex PCR. The sample was run on an Illumina HiSeq 4000. CDR3 regions were amplified by Arm-PCR with iRepertoire HTBI primers to construct TCR beta libraries. Gel purification was performed on PCR products prior to sequencing. The study's own analysis went as follows. Gene usage analysis of CDR3 amino acid clonotypes used the 62 TRBV and approximately 13 TRBJ segments found across samples. COPE and FqMerger were used to merge the filtered high-quality paired reads into contigs. Contigs were aligned with BLAST to IMGT TRBV, TRBD and TRBJ reference genes, and CDR3 was defined per IMGT. Any clonotype with a frequency above 0.1% was classified as a highly expanded clone. Shannon entropy served as the measure of repertoire diversity, while the Gini coefficient captured V-J evenness. A clonotype found in more than one individual was treated as public. Clones were called with MiXCR by TCRdb after fastp trimmed the public reads at Q25, and only in-frame beta chains were retained. Entries are consolidated by CDR3 protein sequence, retaining the most common genes and DNA. These V and J calls originate from TCRdb's pipeline instead of the authors' own analysis. The sample has over 200,000 distinct CDR3 sequences on record, approximately 16% of them singletons. Around 21% of the sample lies in the top ten.

Reading the label with the study, this specimen's time point is: newly diagnosed GD, antithyroid drugs for less than 3 months. For both TCR sequencing and RNA sequencing, RNA was extracted from PBMCs in TRIzol. Graves' disease was diagnosed according to American Thyroid Association guidelines. Patients were recruited from an endocrinology department in Xi'an, China. Each patient gave about 10 milliliters of peripheral blood, collected in an EDTA anticoagulant tube. Ficoll Paque Plus density gradient separation was used to isolate PBMCs, and no further T cell sorting was performed. An Agilent 2100 Bioanalyzer and agarose gel were used to assess RNA quality, and a NanoDrop 2000 was used to measure RNA concentration. There are many counts of this clonotype. What this receptor recognizes is not known. No qualities accompany the bases; no much larger clone lies one base away.

The TCR originated in a female donor with Graves disease. Recombination joined TRBV3-1 with TRBJ1-1; too little of a D gene remains to name it. Sequenced here: peripheral blood mononuclear cells (PBMCs), sampled at new diagnosis, from a patient treated with antithyroid drugs. The nucleotides are TGTGCCAGCAGCCAAGGTGGAGGGTTCACTGAAGCTTTCTTT. Translation gives CASSQGGGFTEAFF.